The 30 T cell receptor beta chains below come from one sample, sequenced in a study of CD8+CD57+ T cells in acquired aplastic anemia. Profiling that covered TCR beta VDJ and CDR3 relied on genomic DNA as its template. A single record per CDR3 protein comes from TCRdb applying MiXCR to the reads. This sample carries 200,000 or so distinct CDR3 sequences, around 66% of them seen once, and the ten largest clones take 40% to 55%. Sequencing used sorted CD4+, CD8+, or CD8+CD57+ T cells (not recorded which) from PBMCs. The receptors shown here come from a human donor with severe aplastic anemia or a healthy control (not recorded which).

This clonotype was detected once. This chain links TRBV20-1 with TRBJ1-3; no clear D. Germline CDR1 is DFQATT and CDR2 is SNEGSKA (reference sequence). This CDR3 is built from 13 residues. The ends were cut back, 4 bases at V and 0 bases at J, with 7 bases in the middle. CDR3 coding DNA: TGCAGTGCTAAAGTTCCCTCTGGAAACACCATATATTTT. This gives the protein CSAKVPSGNTIYF.

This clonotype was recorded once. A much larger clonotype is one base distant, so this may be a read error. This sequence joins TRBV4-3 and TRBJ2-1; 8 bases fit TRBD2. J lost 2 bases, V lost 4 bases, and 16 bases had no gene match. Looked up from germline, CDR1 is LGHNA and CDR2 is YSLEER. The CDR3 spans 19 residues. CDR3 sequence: CASSRVWTSKDRPYNEQFF. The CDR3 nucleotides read TGCGCCAGCAGCCGAGTTTGGACTAGCAAGGATAGGCCCTACAATGAGCAGTTCTTC.

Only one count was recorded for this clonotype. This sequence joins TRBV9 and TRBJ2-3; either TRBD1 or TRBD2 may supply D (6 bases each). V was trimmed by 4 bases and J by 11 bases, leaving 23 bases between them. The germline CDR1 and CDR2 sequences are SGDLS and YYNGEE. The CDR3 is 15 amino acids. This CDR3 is CASSPEGGSYNEQYF. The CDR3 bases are TGTGCCAGCAGCCCTGAAGGGGGGTCCTACAATGAGCAGTATTTT.

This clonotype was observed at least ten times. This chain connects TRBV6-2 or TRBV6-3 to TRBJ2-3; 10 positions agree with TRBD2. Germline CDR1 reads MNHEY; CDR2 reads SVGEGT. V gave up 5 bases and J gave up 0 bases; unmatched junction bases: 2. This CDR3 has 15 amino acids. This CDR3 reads CASSSGGASTDTQYF. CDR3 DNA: TGTGCCAGCAGTAGCGGGGGGGCTAGCACAGATACGCAGTATTTT.

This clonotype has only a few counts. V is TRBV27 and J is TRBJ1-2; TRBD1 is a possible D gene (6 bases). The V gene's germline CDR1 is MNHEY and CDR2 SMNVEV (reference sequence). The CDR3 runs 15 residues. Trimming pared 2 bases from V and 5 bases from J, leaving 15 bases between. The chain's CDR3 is CASSLAPRGEYGYTF. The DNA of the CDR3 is TGTGCCAGCAGTTTAGCCCCCAGGGGTGAATATGGCTACACCTTC.

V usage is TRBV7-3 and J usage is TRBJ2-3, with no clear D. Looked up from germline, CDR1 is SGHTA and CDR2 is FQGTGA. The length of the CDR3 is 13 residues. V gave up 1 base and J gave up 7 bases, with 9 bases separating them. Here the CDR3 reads CASSLSFTNTQYF. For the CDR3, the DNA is TGTGCCAGCAGCTTAAGTTTTACGAATACGCAGTATTTT. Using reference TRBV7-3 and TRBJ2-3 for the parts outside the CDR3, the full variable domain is GAGVSQTPSNKVTEKGKYVELRCDPISGHTALYWYRQSLGQGPEFLIYFQGTGAADDSGLPNDRFFAVRPEGSVSTLKIQRTERGDSAVYLCASSLSFTNTQYFGPGTRLTVL.

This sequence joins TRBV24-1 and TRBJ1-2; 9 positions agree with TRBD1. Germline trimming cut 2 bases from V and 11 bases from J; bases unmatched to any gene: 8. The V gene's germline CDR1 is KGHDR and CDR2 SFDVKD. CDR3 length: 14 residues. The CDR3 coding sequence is TGTGCCACCAGTGATTCCCCCGGGACAGGGCAGTACACCTTC. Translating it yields CATSDSPGTGQYTF.

The chain's CDR3 is CASSAITGGANTIYF. DNA of the CDR3: TGTGCCAGCAGTGCCATCACAGGGGGCGCGAACACCATATATTTT. The J gene is TRBJ1-3, the V gene TRBV25-1; 9 bases are a match to TRBD1. The junction had 8 bases not matched to a gene; V was cut back by 4 bases and J by 7 bases. The CDR3 runs 15 residues. The germline V gene has CDR1 MGHDK and CDR2 SYGVNS.

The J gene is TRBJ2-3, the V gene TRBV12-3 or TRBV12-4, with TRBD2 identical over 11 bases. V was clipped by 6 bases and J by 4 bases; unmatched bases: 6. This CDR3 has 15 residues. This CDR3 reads CASSRGLAGPDTQYF. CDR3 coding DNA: TGTGCCAGCAGCCGAGGACTAGCGGGCCCAGATACGCAGTATTTT.

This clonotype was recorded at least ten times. The CDR3 loop reads CASSTGLAGASGTGELFF. CDR3 nucleotides: TGCGCCAGCAGCACCGGACTAGCGGGGGCCTCGGGCACCGGGGAGCTGTTTTTT. The rearrangement joins TRBV5-1 to TRBJ2-2; 13 positions agree with TRBD2. Germline assignment: CDR1 SGHRS and CDR2 YFSETQ. This CDR3 has 18 amino acids. V was pared by 4 bases and J by 4 bases, with 10 bases of the junction left unmatched.

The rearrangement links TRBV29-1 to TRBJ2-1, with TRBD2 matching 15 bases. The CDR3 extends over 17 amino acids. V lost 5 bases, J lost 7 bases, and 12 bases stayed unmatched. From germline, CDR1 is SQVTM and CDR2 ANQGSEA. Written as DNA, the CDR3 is TGCAGCGTTCCCGGACTAGCGGGAGGGCGTATTTTGAATGAGCAGTTCTTC. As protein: CSVPGLAGGRILNEQFF.

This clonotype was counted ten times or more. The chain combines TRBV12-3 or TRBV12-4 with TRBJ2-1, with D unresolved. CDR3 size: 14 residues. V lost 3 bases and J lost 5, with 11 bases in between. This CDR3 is CASSFAGLNNEQFF. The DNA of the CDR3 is TGTGCCAGCAGTTTTGCAGGCCTAAACAATGAGCAGTTCTTC.

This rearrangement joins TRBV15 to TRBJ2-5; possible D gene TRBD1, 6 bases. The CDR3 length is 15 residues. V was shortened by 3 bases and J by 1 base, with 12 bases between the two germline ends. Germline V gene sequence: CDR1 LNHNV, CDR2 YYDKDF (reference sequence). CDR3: CATSRRTTGQETQYF. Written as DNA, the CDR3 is TGTGCCACCAGCAGGAGGACGACAGGCCAAGAGACCCAGTACTTC.

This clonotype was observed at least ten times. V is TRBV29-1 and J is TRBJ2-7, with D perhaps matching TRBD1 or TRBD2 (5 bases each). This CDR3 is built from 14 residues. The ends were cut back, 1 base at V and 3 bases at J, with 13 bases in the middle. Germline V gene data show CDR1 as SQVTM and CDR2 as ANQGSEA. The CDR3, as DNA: TGCAGCGTTGAAGGCTCCGGGACCTACTACGAGCAGTACTTC. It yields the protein CSVEGSGTYYEQYF.

CDR3 DNA: TGTGCCAGCAGTGGTTATTCTAGCACAGATACGCAGTATTTT. Amino acid sequence: CASSGYSSTDTQYF. The chain links TRBV25-1 to TRBJ2-3, with no clear D. Germline-derived CDR1 and CDR2 are MGHDK and SYGVNS. The CDR3 consists of 14 residues. The V end lost 4 bases, the J end lost 0 bases, and 8 bases lay between the germline ends. The whole variable domain, filled in from reference TRBV25-1 and TRBJ2-3, reads EADIYQTPRYLVIGTGKKITLECSQTMGHDKMYWYQQDPGMELHLIHYSYGVNSTEKGDLSSESTVSRIRTEHFPLTLESARPSHTSQYLCASSGYSSTDTQYFGPGTRLTVL.

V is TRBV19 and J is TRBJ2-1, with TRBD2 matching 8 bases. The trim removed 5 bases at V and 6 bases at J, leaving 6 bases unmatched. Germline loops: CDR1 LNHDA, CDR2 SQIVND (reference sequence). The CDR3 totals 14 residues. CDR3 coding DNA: TGTGCCAGTAGTTCGGGGGGGTATACCAATGAGCAGTTCTTC. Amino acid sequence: CASSSGGYTNEQFF. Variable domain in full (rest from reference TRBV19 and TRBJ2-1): DGGITQSPKYLFRKEGQNVTLSCEQNLNHDAMYWYRQDPGQGLRLIYYSQIVNDFQKGDIAEGYSVSREKKESFPLTVTSAQKNPTAFYLCASSSGGYTNEQFFGPGTRLTVL.

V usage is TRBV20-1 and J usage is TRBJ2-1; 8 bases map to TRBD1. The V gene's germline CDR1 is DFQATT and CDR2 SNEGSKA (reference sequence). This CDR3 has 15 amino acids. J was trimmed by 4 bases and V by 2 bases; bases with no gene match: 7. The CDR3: CSARQTDREYNEQFF. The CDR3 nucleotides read TGCAGTGCTAGACAAACGGACAGGGAGTACAATGAGCAGTTCTTC.

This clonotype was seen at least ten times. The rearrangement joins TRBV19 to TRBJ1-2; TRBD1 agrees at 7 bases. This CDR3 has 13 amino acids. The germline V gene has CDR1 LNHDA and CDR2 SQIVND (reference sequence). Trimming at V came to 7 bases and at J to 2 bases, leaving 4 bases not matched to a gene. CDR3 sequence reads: CASTLGQNYGYTF. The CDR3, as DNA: TGTGCCAGTACCCTGGGACAGAACTATGGCTACACCTTC.

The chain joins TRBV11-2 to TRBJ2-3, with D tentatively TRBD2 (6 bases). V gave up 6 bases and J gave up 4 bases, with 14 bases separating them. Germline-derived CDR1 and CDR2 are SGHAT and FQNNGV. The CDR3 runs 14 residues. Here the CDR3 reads CASSRSGISDTQYF. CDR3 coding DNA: TGTGCCAGCAGTCGTAGCGGAATCTCAGATACGCAGTATTTT.

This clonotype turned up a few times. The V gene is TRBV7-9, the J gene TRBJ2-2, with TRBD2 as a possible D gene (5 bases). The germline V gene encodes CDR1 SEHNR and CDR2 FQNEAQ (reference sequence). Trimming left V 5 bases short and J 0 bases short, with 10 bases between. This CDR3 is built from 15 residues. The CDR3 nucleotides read TGTGCCAGCAGCCTCGGGGATCCGAACACCGGGGAGCTGTTTTTT. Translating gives CASSLGDPNTGELFF.

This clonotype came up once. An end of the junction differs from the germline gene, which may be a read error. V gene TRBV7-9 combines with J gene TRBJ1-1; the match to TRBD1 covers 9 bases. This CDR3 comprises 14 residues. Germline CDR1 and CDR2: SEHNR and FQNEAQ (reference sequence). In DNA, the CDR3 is TGTGCCAGCAGCCACAGGGGGCTGAACACTGAAGCTCTCTTT. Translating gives CASSHRGLNTEALF.

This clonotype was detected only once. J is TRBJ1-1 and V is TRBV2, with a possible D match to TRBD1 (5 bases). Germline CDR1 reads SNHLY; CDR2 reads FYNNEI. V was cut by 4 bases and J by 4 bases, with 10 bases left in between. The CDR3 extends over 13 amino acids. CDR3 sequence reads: CASSGDRITEAFF. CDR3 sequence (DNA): TGTGCCAGCAGTGGTGACAGAATCACTGAAGCTTTCTTT.

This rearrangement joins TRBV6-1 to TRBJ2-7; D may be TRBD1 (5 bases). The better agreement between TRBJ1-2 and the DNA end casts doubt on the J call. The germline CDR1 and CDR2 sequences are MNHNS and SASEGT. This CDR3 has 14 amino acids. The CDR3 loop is CASTYGGRAYGYTF. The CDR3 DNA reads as TGTGCCAGCACCTACGGAGGCAGGGCTTATGGCTACACCTTC.

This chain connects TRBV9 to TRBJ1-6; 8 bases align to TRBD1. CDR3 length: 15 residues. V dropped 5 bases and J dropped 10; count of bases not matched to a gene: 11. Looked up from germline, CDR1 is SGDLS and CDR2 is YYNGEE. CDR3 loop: CASSSEGTGGSPLHF. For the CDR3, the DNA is TGTGCCAGCAGTTCGGAAGGGACAGGAGGATCACCCCTCCACTTT.

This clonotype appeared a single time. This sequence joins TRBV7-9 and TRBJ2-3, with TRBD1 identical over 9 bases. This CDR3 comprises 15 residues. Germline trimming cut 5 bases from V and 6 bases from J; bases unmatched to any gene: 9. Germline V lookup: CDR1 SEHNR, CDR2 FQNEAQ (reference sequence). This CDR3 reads CASSTGTGNGDTQYF. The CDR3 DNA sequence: TGTGCCAGCAGCACCGGGACAGGGAATGGGGATACGCAGTATTTT. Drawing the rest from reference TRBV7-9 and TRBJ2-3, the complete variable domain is DTGVSQNPRHKITKRGQNVTFRCDPISEHNRLYWYRQTLGQGPEFLTYFQNEAQLEKSRLLSDRFSAERPKGSFSTLEIQRTEQGDSAMYLCASSTGTGNGDTQYFGPGTRLTVL.

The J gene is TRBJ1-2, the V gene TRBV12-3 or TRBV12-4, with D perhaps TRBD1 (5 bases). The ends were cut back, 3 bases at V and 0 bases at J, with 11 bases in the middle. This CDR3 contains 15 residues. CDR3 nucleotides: TGTGCCAGCAGTTTCCCGGGGGGAACTAACTATGGCTACACCTTC. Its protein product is CASSFPGGTNYGYTF.

This CDR3 is CASGLEGHGGQFF. The CDR3, as DNA: TGTGCTAGTGGTTTGGAAGGACACGGGGGGCAGTTCTTC. This rearrangement joins TRBV12-5 to TRBJ2-1; TRBD2 might be the D (6 bases). Germline V CDR1 and CDR2: LGHNT, FRNRAP. The CDR3 is made up of 13 amino acids. Trimming shortened V by 1 base and J by 12 bases, and 13 bases separated the two germline ends.

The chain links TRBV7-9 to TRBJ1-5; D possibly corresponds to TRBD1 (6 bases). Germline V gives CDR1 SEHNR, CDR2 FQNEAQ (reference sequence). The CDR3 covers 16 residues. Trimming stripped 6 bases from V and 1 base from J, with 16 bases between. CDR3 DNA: TGTGCCAGCAGTTTGGCAACAGGGCTAAGCAATCAGCCCCAGCATTTT. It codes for CASSLATGLSNQPQHF.

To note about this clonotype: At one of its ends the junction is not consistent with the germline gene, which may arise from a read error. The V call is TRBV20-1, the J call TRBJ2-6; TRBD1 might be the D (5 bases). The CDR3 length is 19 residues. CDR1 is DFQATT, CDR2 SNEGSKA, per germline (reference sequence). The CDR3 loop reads CSARVDTIILSSGANVPTF. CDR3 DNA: TGCAGTGCTAGAGTTGACACTATTATACTGAGCTCTGGGGCCAACGTCCCGACTTTC.

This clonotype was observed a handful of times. The CDR3 DNA is TGTGCCAGTGGACCACGATTAGCGGGAGGCACCGGGGAGCTGTTTTTT. Its translation is CASGPRLAGGTGELFF. This rearrangement joins TRBV19 to TRBJ2-2, with 10 bases aligning to TRBD2. Looked up from germline, CDR1 is LNHDA and CDR2 is SQIVND (reference sequence). V shed 8 bases, J shed 4 bases, and the junction held 10 bases outside the gene matches. The CDR3 extends over 16 amino acids.